The entry that follows covers one T cell receptor (beta chain) sequence. Its antigen is still unknown. Using RNA transcripts, the TCR beta CDR3 regions were amplified. An opening RT-PCR round employed HTBI primers and preceded a second-round multiplex PCR. TCRdb reprocessed the multiplex PCR reads with MiXCR, giving one entry per CDR3 protein. The repertoire consists of about 240,000 distinct CDR3 sequences, with around 50% occurring once and the leading ten covering around half. The sample belongs to a study of Graves' ophthalmopathy and Graves' hyperthyroidism. Moderate-to-severe activity, CAS ≥3, NOSPECS ≥4 and a duration under 3 months were seen in donors with ophthalmopathy. Study-level points and caveats: Built on 13 signatures, a model told ophthalmopathy apart from stable hyperthyroidism with about 88% sensitivity and around 80% specificity.

The CDR3 is made up of 12 amino acids. CDR1 is SEHNR and CDR2 is FQNEAQ in the germline V gene (reference sequence). The V gene lost 5 bases and the J gene lost 1 base, with 6 bases spanning the gap. The receptor was isolated from an adult man with Graves' ophthalmopathy. The material sequenced was peripheral blood. V usage is TRBV7-9 and J usage is TRBJ2-7, with D tentatively TRBD1 (5 bases). CDR3 DNA sequence: TGTGCCAGCAGCCAGGGTTCCTACGAGCAGTACTTC. Its translation is CASSQGSYEQYF.